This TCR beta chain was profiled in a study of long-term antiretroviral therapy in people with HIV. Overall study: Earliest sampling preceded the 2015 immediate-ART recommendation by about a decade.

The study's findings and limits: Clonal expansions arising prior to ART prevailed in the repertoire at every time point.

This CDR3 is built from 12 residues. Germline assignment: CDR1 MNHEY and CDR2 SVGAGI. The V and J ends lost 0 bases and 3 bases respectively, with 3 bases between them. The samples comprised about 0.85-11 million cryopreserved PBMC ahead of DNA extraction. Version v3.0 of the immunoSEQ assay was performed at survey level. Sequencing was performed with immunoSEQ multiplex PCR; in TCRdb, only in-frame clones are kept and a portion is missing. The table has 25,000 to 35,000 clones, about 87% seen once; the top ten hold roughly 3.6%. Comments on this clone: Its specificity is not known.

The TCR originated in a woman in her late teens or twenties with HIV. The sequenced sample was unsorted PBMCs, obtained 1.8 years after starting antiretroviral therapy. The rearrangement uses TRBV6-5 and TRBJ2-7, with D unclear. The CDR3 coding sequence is TGTGCCAGCAGTTACTCGGACTACGAGCAGTACTTC. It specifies CASSYSDYEQYF.